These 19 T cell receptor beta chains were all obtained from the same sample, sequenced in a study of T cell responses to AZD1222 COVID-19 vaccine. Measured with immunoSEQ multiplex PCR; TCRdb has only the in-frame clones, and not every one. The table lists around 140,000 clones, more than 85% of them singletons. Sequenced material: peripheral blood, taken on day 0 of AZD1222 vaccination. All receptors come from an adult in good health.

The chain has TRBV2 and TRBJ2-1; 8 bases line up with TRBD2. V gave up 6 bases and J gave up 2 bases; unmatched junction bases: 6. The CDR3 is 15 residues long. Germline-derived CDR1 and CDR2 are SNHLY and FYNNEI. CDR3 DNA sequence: TGTGCCAGCAGCCCCGGGACTAGGGCCTACAATGAGCAGTTCTTC. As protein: CASSPGTRAYNEQFF.

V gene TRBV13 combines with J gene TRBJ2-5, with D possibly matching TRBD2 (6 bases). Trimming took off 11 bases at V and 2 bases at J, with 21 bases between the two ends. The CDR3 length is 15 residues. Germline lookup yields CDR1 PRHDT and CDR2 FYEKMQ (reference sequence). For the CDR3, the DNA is TGTGCCGGAGGGTCTTTGGGGGGAATACAAGAGACCCAGTACTTC. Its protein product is CAGGSLGGIQETQYF.

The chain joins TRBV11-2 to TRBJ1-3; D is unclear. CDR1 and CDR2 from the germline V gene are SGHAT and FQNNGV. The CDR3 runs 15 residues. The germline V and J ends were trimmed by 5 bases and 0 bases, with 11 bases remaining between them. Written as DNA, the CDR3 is TGTGCCAGCAGCCCTCGACTTGGCTCTGGAAACACCATATATTTT. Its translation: CASSPRLGSGNTIYF.

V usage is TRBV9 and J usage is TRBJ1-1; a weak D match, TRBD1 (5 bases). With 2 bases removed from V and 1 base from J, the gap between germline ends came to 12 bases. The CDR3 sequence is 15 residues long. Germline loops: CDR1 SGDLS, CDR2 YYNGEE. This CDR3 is CASSVQGGGNTEAFF. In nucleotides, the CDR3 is TGTGCCAGCAGCGTGCAGGGAGGCGGGAACACTGAAGCTTTCTTT. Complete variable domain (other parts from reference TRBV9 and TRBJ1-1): DSGVTQTPKHLITATGQRVTLRCSPRSGDLSVYWYQQSLDQGLQFLIQYYNGEERAKGNILERFSAQQFPDLHSELNLSSLELGDSALYFCASSVQGGGNTEAFFGQGTRLTVV.

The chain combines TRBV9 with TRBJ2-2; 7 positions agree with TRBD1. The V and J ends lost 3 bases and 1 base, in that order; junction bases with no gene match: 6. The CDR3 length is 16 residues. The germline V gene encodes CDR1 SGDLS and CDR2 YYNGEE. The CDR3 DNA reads TGTGCCAGCAGCGGGCGAAACAGGGGGAACACCGGGGAGCTGTTTTTT. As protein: CASSGRNRGNTGELFF.

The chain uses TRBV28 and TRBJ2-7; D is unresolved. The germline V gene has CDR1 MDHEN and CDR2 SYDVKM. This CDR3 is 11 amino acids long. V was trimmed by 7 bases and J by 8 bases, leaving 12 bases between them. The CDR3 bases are TGTGCCAGCAATGGGCCTAATCAGCAGTACTTC. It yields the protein CASNGPNQQYF.

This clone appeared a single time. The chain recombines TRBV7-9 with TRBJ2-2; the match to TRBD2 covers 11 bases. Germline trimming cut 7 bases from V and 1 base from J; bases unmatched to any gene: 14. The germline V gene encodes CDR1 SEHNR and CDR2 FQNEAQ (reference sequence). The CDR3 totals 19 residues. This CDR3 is CASIYPGLAGSLNTGELFF. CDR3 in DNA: TGTGCCAGCATTTACCCCGGACTAGCGGGTTCCTTGAACACCGGGGAGCTGTTTTTT.

In DNA form, the CDR3 reads TGTGCCAGCAGCTGGGACAGCATGAACACTGAAGCTTTCTTT. Protein: CASSWDSMNTEAFF. The chain couples TRBV7-2 to TRBJ1-1; TRBD1 matches 7 bases. Germline lookup yields CDR1 SGHTA and CDR2 FQGNSA. The CDR3 length is 14 residues. The J segment lost 0 bases and the V segment lost 4 bases, leaving 2 bases of the junction unmatched.

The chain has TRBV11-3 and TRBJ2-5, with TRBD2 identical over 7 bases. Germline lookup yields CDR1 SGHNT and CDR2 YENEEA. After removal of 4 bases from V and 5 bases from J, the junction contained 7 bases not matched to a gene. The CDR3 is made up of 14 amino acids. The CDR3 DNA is TGTGCCAGCAGCTCTGGGGGGGGTGTGGAGACCCAGTACTTC. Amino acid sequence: CASSSGGGVETQYF. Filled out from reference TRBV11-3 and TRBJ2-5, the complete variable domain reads EAGVVQSPRYKIIEKKQPVAFWCNPISGHNTLYWYLQNLGQGPELLIRYENEEAVDDSQLPKDRFSAERLKGVDSTLKIQPAELGDSAVYLCASSSGGGVETQYFGPGTRLLVL.

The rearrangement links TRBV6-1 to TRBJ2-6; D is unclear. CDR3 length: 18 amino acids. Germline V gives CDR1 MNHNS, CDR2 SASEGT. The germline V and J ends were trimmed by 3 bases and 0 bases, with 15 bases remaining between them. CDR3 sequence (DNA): TGTGCCAGCAGTGAGGCTAGTTTCGCTCTCTCTGGGGCCAACGTCCTGACTTTC. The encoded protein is CASSEASFALSGANVLTF.

Here the CDR3 reads CASSPGGEQFF. DNA for the CDR3: TGTGCCAGCTCACCAGGGGGTGAGCAGTTCTTC. The rearrangement joins TRBV18 to TRBJ2-1, with D perhaps being TRBD1 or TRBD2 (5 bases each). Trimming took 2 bases from V and 9 from J, leaving 5 bases between them. The germline gives CDR1 KGHSH, CDR2 LQKENI. CDR3 length: 11 amino acids.

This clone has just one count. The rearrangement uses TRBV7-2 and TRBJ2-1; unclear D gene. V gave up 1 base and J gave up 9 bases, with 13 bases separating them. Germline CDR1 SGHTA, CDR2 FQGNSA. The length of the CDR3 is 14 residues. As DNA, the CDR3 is TGTGCCAGCAGCTTAGAGAGAGGAAGGAGTGAGCAGTTCTTC. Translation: CASSLERGRSEQFF.

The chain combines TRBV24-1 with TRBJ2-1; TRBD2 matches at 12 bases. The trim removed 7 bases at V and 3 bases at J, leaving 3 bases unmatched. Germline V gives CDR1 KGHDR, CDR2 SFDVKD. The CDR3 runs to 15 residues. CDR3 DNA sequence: TGTGCCACCAGAGGGGGACTAGCGGGCTACAATGAGCAGTTCTTC. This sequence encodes CATRGGLAGYNEQFF.

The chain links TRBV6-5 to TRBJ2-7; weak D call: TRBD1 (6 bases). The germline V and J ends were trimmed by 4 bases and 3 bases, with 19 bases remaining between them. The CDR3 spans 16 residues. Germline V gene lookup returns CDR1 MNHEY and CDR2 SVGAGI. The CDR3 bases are TGTGCCAGCAGTTCCTCCAGACAGGCCTACCTCTACGAGCAGTACTTC. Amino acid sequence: CASSSSRQAYLYEQYF.

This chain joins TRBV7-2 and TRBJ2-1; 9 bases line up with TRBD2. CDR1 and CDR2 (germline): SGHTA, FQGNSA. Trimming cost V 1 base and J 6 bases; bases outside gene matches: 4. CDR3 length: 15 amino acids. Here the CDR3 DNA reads TGTGCCAGCAGCTTAGGTGGGACTAGCATCAATGAGCAGTTCTTC. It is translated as CASSLGGTSINEQFF. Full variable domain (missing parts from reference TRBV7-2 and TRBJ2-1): GAGVSQSPSNKVTEKGKDVELRCDPISGHTALYWYRQSLGQGLEFLIYFQGNSAPDKSGLPSDRFSAERTGGSVSTLTIQRTQQEDSAVYLCASSLGGTSINEQFFGPGTRLTVL.

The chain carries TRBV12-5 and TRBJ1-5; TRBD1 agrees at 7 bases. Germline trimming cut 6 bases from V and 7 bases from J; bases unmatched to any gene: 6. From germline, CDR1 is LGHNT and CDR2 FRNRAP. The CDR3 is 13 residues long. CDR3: CASGDRVEQPQHF. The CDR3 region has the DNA TGTGCTAGTGGCGACAGGGTTGAGCAGCCCCAGCATTTT.

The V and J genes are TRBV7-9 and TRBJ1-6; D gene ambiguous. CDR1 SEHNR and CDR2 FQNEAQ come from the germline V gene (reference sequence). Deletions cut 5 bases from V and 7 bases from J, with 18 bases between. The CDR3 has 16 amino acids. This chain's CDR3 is CASSESGGRRNSPLHF. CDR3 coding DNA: TGTGCCAGCAGCGAATCGGGAGGGCGGAGAAATTCACCCCTCCACTTT.

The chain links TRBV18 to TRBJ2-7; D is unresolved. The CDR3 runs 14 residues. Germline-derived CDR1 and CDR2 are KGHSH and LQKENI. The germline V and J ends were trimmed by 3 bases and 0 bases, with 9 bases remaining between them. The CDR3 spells CASSPLGGSYEQYF. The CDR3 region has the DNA TGTGCCAGCTCACCCCTGGGCGGCTCCTACGAGCAGTACTTC.

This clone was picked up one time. In DNA form, the CDR3 reads TGTGCCAGTAGTTTGGGAAACACTGAAGCTTTCTTT. Its protein product is CASSLGNTEAFF. The chain links TRBV19 to TRBJ1-1; unclear D gene. Germline CDR1 LNHDA, CDR2 SQIVND (reference sequence). CDR3 size: 12 residues. Deletions cut 5 bases from V and 2 bases from J, with 6 bases between.